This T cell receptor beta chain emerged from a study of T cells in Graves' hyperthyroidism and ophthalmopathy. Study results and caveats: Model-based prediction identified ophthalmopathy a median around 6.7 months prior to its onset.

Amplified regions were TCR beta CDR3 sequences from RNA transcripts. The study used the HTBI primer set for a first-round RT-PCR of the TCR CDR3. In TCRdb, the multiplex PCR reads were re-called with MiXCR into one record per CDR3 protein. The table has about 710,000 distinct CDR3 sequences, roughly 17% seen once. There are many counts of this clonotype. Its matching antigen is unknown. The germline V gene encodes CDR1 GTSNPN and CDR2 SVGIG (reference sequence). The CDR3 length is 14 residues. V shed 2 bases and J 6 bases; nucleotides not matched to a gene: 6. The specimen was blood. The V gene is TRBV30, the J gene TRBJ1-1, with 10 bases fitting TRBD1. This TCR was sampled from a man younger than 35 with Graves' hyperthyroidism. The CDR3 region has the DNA TGTGCCTGGAGTCCGGACAGGGGGAGGGCTGAAGCTTTCTTT. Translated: CAWSPDRGRAEAFF.